This is a list of T cell receptor beta chains from one sample in a study of blood T cell repertoires in COVID-19. Clones were sequenced by immunoSEQ multiplex PCR, and TCRdb holds only the in-frame ones, with some missing. The table includes 50,000 or so clones, over 75% detected once. The sequencing input was peripheral blood. Source of these receptors: a human donor in a cohort sampled during active COVID-19. CDR3s include the opening cysteine and the closing phenylalanine or tryptophan. The order of the fields is J gene, V gene, D gene, CDR3 protein. D genes are given only for firm matches.

j_gene: TRBJ2-1
v_gene: TRBV11-3
d_gene: TRBD2
CDR3aa: CASSLAGGIYNEQFF

j_gene: TRBJ1-1
v_gene: TRBV28
d_gene: -
CDR3aa: CASSLSITEAFF

j_gene: TRBJ2-5
v_gene: TRBV30
d_gene: -
CDR3aa: CAWSQQSQETQYF

j_gene: TRBJ2-2
v_gene: TRBV5-1
d_gene: -
CDR3aa: CASSLAGDLQGAGELFF

j_gene: TRBJ2-2
v_gene: TRBV30
d_gene: TRBD1
CDR3aa: CAWSLTGTGAAGELFF

j_gene: TRBJ2-2
v_gene: TRBV27
d_gene: TRBD1
CDR3aa: CASSRGQGIAGELFF

j_gene: TRBJ2-7
v_gene: TRBV6-5
d_gene: TRBD1
CDR3aa: CASTLGQGGRPEQYF

j_gene: TRBJ2-5
v_gene: TRBV11-2
d_gene: TRBD1
CDR3aa: CASSPGTGEGETQYF

j_gene: TRBJ2-7
v_gene: TRBV27
d_gene: -
CDR3aa: CASSPRDSRIKQYF

j_gene: TRBJ2-1
v_gene: TRBV6-2/TRBV6-3
d_gene: TRBD2
CDR3aa: CASSYPAGDYNEQFF

j_gene: TRBJ2-1
v_gene: TRBV5-1
d_gene: TRBD2
CDR3aa: CASSLGNGGTNEQFF

j_gene: TRBJ1-1
v_gene: TRBV24-1
d_gene: -
CDR3aa: CATSGRTATEAFF

j_gene: TRBJ2-3
v_gene: TRBV9
d_gene: TRBD1
CDR3aa: CASSTRQGAVADTQYF

j_gene: TRBJ2-1
v_gene: TRBV19
d_gene: -
CDR3aa: CASSMGGLYNEQFF

j_gene: TRBJ1-1
v_gene: TRBV18
d_gene: -
CDR3aa: CASSPPGEAEAFF

j_gene: TRBJ2-1
v_gene: TRBV5-1
d_gene: -
CDR3aa: CASSYSRRESYNEQFF

j_gene: TRBJ2-4
v_gene: TRBV12-3/TRBV12-4
d_gene: -
CDR3aa: CASLEWENIQYF

j_gene: TRBJ1-3
v_gene: TRBV7-6
d_gene: -
CDR3aa: CASSLTVGGSGNTIYF

j_gene: TRBJ2-7
v_gene: TRBV28
d_gene: -
CDR3aa: CASVGVPYEQYF

j_gene: TRBJ2-5
v_gene: TRBV27
d_gene: TRBD2
CDR3aa: CASSLLGDSREGGGETQYF

j_gene: TRBJ1-2
v_gene: TRBV9
d_gene: TRBD1
CDR3aa: CASSATGDYGYTF

j_gene: TRBJ1-4
v_gene: TRBV5-1
d_gene: -
CDR3aa: CASSFATGGEKLFF

j_gene: TRBJ2-5
v_gene: TRBV5-1
d_gene: -
CDR3aa: CASSLNTGNGETQYF

j_gene: TRBJ1-6
v_gene: TRBV28
d_gene: -
CDR3aa: CASQKIGNSPLHF

j_gene: TRBJ1-2
v_gene: TRBV18
d_gene: -
CDR3aa: CASTSQGRGYTF

j_gene: TRBJ1-4
v_gene: TRBV6-1
d_gene: -
CDR3aa: CASSEAQGGREKLFF

j_gene: TRBJ1-1
v_gene: TRBV9
d_gene: TRBD1
CDR3aa: CASSHGGDRVKRGTEAFF

j_gene: TRBJ2-7
v_gene: TRBV18
d_gene: TRBD1
CDR3aa: CASSPGTGIAYEQYF

j_gene: TRBJ1-3
v_gene: TRBV9
d_gene: -
CDR3aa: CASTPRSSGNTIYF

j_gene: TRBJ1-5
v_gene: TRBV7-8
d_gene: TRBD1
CDR3aa: CASSSTGARSNQPQHF

j_gene: TRBJ1-1
v_gene: TRBV19
d_gene: TRBD1
CDR3aa: CASSPGDRKGNTEAFF

j_gene: TRBJ2-7
v_gene: TRBV5-1
d_gene: -
CDR3aa: CASSLAWRSSGPYEQYF

j_gene: TRBJ1-6
v_gene: TRBV7-8
d_gene: -
CDR3aa: CASSYGTPSSYNSPLHF

j_gene: TRBJ2-1
v_gene: TRBV25-1
d_gene: -
CDR3aa: CASSHPGRGYNEQFF

j_gene: TRBJ1-4
v_gene: TRBV13
d_gene: -
CDR3aa: CASSSSGIGYNEKLFF

j_gene: TRBJ2-1
v_gene: TRBV30
d_gene: TRBD2
CDR3aa: CALEGGLADYNEQFF

j_gene: TRBJ1-5
v_gene: TRBV5-8
d_gene: -
CDR3aa: CASSLYRSNQPQHF

j_gene: TRBJ1-6
v_gene: TRBV5-1
d_gene: TRBD1
CDR3aa: CASSSTGQGNNSPLHF

j_gene: TRBJ2-7
v_gene: TRBV7-6
d_gene: -
CDR3aa: CASSVDSVSYEQYF

j_gene: TRBJ2-1
v_gene: TRBV21-1
d_gene: -
CDR3aa: CASSKVERGAHNEQFF

j_gene: TRBJ1-2
v_gene: TRBV2
d_gene: -
CDR3aa: CASSILRTVLEDGYTF

j_gene: TRBJ2-7
v_gene: TRBV7-8
d_gene: -
CDR3aa: CASSPQGLSYEQYF

j_gene: TRBJ1-5
v_gene: TRBV5-5
d_gene: TRBD1
CDR3aa: CASSLEGQGRSNQPQHF

j_gene: TRBJ1-5
v_gene: TRBV30
d_gene: -
CDR3aa: CAWSAAGGSNQPQHF

j_gene: TRBJ2-1
v_gene: TRBV4-2
d_gene: -
CDR3aa: CASSQDGGAVEQFF

j_gene: TRBJ2-6
v_gene: TRBV27
d_gene: -
CDR3aa: CASSSEGAGANVLTF

j_gene: TRBJ2-7
v_gene: TRBV6-5
d_gene: TRBD1
CDR3aa: CASSYRQGGHSYEQYF

j_gene: TRBJ2-1
v_gene: TRBV12-3/TRBV12-4
d_gene: -
CDR3aa: CASSLDWSNEQFF

j_gene: TRBJ2-3
v_gene: TRBV7-9
d_gene: TRBD2
CDR3aa: CASSSRGGEDTQYF

j_gene: TRBJ2-1
v_gene: TRBV5-6
d_gene: -
CDR3aa: CASSPGLEDTRVNEQFF

j_gene: TRBJ2-3
v_gene: TRBV29-1
d_gene: TRBD2
CDR3aa: CSANPSGLTDTQYF

j_gene: TRBJ2-1
v_gene: TRBV10-3
d_gene: -
CDR3aa: CAISDKGGSYNEQFF

j_gene: TRBJ2-1
v_gene: TRBV5-1
d_gene: TRBD1
CDR3aa: CASARTGGAYNEQFF

j_gene: TRBJ1-5
v_gene: TRBV27
d_gene: TRBD1
CDR3aa: CASSSLGGTGVDQPQHF

j_gene: TRBJ2-5
v_gene: TRBV7-3
d_gene: TRBD2
CDR3aa: CASSLTGLAGQETQYF

j_gene: TRBJ2-1
v_gene: TRBV11-2
d_gene: TRBD2
CDR3aa: CASSSSGGLYEQFF

j_gene: TRBJ2-1
v_gene: TRBV5-1
d_gene: TRBD1
CDR3aa: CASSSDRAGEQFF

j_gene: TRBJ2-1
v_gene: TRBV27
d_gene: TRBD2
CDR3aa: CASYRERTSYNEQFF

j_gene: TRBJ2-2
v_gene: TRBV3-1/TRBV3-2
d_gene: TRBD1
CDR3aa: CASSPWMAGQGVSGELFF